These 19 T cell receptor beta chains originate from one sample sequenced in a study of spatial heterogeneity in lung cancer. Noted time point: sample taken at primary tumor resection. Sequencing covered unsorted whole RNA taken from tumor, nontumor lung or frozen PBMC. TCRdb re-analysed the 5' RACE reads in MiXCR, keeping a single row per CDR3 protein. The sample holds around 9,800 distinct CDR3 sequences, around 6.9% seen once. The sequencing used PBMCs, collected at surgery. All receptors derive from a male donor with early-stage non-small cell lung cancer.

The sample holds a few counts of this clonotype. This beta chain came through as a stray read in a library set up for alpha chains, and its size says little. The rearrangement links TRBV29-1 to TRBJ2-1; D is unresolved. The V end was cut by 5 bases, the J end by 5 bases, with 16 bases between. Germline values: CDR1 SQVTM, CDR2 ANQGSEA. This CDR3 region has 14 residues. The CDR3 loop is CSVFPSSTNNEQFF. The DNA of the CDR3 is TGCAGCGTTTTCCCGTCCTCGACAAACAATGAGCAGTTCTTC.

For this clonotype: This beta chain turned up in a library designed for alpha chains; as an off-target read, its abundance says little. The rearrangement uses TRBV5-1 and TRBJ2-7; 8 bases line up with TRBD1. From germline, CDR1 is SGHRS and CDR2 YFSETQ. Trimming took 0 bases from V and 2 from J; bases not matched to a gene: 13. The CDR3 has 18 residues. CDR3 DNA sequence: TGCGCCAGCAGCTTGGAAACTTCCGGGACAGGACACACCTACGAGCAGTACTTC. This encodes CASSLETSGTGHTYEQYF.

In the case of this clonotype: Little can be read into the size of this beta chain, an off-target read in a library designed for alpha chains. The rearrangement links TRBV20-1 to TRBJ2-1; 7 positions agree with TRBD1. From germline, CDR1 is DFQATT and CDR2 SNEGSKA (reference sequence). CDR3 length: 14 amino acids. Trimming at V came to 5 bases and at J to 7 bases, leaving 11 bases not matched to a gene. The CDR3 region has the DNA TGCAGTGCTTCCCAAAGACAGGGAAAGAATGAGCAGTTCTTC. It is translated as CSASQRQGKNEQFF.

Worth noting for this clonotype: This beta chain appears as a stray read in a library generated for alpha chains; its size is not informative. This chain links TRBV6-5 with TRBJ2-5; D call uncertain. Germline CDR1 MNHEY, CDR2 SVGAGI. V was cut by 2 bases and J by 13 bases, with 14 bases left in between. The CDR3 sequence is 12 residues long. The CDR3 region is CASSYPNGVPYF. In DNA form, the CDR3 reads TGTGCCAGCAGTTACCCAAATGGTGTCCCGTACTTC.

By share, this clonotype counts as medium-sized. This beta chain is an off-target read within a library intended for alpha chains, so its frequency means little. The chain joins TRBV6-6 to TRBJ1-4; D may be TRBD1 (5 bases). CDR1 MNHNY and CDR2 SVGAGI come from the germline V gene (reference sequence). This CDR3 is 15 amino acids long. V lost 0 bases, J lost 8 bases, and 13 bases lay in between. DNA of the CDR3: TGTGCCAGCAGTTACTCTCGCAGGGAGGGGGAAAAACTGTTTTTT. Translation: CASSYSRREGEKLFF.

At least ten counts were recorded for this clonotype. This beta chain represents an off-target read in a library built for alpha chains; its size is of limited meaning. The chain employs TRBV5-5 and TRBJ2-1, with a tentative D call TRBD1 (5 bases). The ends were cut back, 0 bases at V and 7 bases at J, with 14 bases in the middle. The length of the CDR3 is 15 residues. Germline values: CDR1 SGHKS, CDR2 YYEKEE (reference sequence). The CDR3 is CASSLGGTRQNEQFF. The CDR3 DNA reads TGTGCCAGCAGCTTGGGAGGAACCCGACAGAATGAGCAGTTCTTC.

A remark on this clonotype: This beta chain lies outside the target of a library built for alpha chains; its clone size means little. V usage is TRBV6-5 and J usage is TRBJ2-2; D gene unclear. V lost 2 bases and J 1 base, leaving 14 bases between the germline ends. This CDR3 has 17 residues. Germline loops: CDR1 MNHEY, CDR2 SVGAGI. The CDR3 nucleotides are TGTGCCAGCAGTTACGATCTTAGGGCCGTGAACACCGGGGAGCTGTTTTTT. It is translated as CASSYDLRAVNTGELFF.

This clonotype ranks as medium-sized. The library was prepared for alpha chains; this beta chain is a stray read, so its frequency means little. The V call is TRBV27, the J call TRBJ2-7, with D uncertain. The CDR3 covers 11 residues. Trimming removed 5 bases from V and 6 bases from J, with 8 bases in between. Per the germline V gene, CDR1 is MNHEY and CDR2 is SMNVEV (reference sequence). CDR3 sequence reads: CASSPPPEQYF. The CDR3 DNA reads as TGTGCCAGCAGTCCGCCCCCCGAGCAGTACTTC.

Points on this clonotype: This beta chain slipped into a library made for alpha chains as a stray read, so its size is not meaningful. The rearrangement joins TRBV19 to TRBJ2-1, with 13 positions matching TRBD2. The CDR3 consists of 15 residues. The germline CDR1 and CDR2 sequences are LNHDA and SQIVND (reference sequence). J lost 1 base, V lost 6 bases, and 0 bases had no gene match. The CDR3 coding sequence is TGTGCCAGTAGGACTAGCGGGAGGTCCTACAATGAGCAGTTCTTC. Its translation: CASRTSGRSYNEQFF.

This clonotype has only a few counts. A library prepared for alpha chains yielded this beta chain as an off-target read; its size is of little meaning. The chain employs TRBV6-5 and TRBJ2-2; D unclear. There are 13 residues in the CDR3. V was shortened by 8 bases and J by 0 bases, with 7 bases between the two germline ends. Germline CDR1 reads MNHEY; CDR2 reads SVGAGI. The CDR3 spells CASAGPNTGELFF. CDR3 nucleotides: TGTGCCAGCGCAGGCCCGAACACCGGGGAGCTGTTTTTT.

A few counts support this clonotype. As an off-target read in a library built for alpha chains, this beta chain has a frequency of little significance. V gene TRBV7-8 combines with J gene TRBJ2-7, with 7 bases fitting TRBD1. This CDR3 region has 14 residues. The J segment lost 2 bases and the V segment lost 7 bases, leaving 8 bases of the junction unmatched. CDR1 SGHVS and CDR2 FQNEAQ come from the germline V gene. The CDR3: CASNIPDRTYEQYF. The CDR3 DNA is TGTGCCAGCAACATCCCGGACAGGACCTACGAGCAGTACTTC.

Comments on this clonotype: This beta chain lies outside the target of a library built for alpha chains; its clone size means little. V gene TRBV10-3 combines with J gene TRBJ2-3, with 9 positions matching TRBD1. Germline-derived CDR1 and CDR2 are ENHRY and SYGVKD. J gave up 4 bases and V 6 bases, and 2 bases lay outside the gene matches. The CDR3 is made up of 13 amino acids. The CDR3 reads CAIRTGGADTQYF. In DNA, the CDR3 is TGTGCCATCAGAACAGGGGGCGCAGATACGCAGTATTTT.

As to this clonotype: It may be a read error: a sequence one base away is much more abundant. Because this beta chain is a stray read in a library intended to capture alpha chains, its abundance should not be given much weight. The chain is built from TRBV6-2 or TRBV6-3 and TRBJ2-5, with 10 positions matching TRBD2. Germline-derived CDR1 and CDR2 are MNHEY and SVGEGT. This CDR3 has 17 amino acids. With V trimmed by 7 bases and J by 7 bases, 18 bases remained unmatched. The CDR3: CASTERGGLQFEGTQYF. The DNA of the CDR3 is TGTGCCAGCACCGAGCGGGGGGGACTACAGTTCGAGGGGACCCAGTACTTC.

Worth noting for this clonotype: For a library built for alpha chains, this beta chain is a stray read; little rests on its size. This chain uses TRBV5-4 with TRBJ1-2; D is perhaps TRBD1 (6 bases). The V gene lost 4 bases and the J gene lost 4 bases, with 11 bases spanning the gap. CDR3 length equals 13 residues. Germline lookup yields CDR1 SGHNT and CDR2 YYREEE (reference sequence). CDR3 sequence reads: CASSQGIGYGYTF. The CDR3 DNA reads as TGTGCCAGCAGCCAGGGGATCGGCTATGGCTACACCTTC.

As concerns this clonotype: An end of the junction does not agree with germline; a read error may underlie this. Since the library was made to target alpha chains, this beta chain is a stray read and its abundance is not meaningful. This chain uses TRBV23-1 with TRBJ2-7; D remains ambiguous. Being an ORF, TRBV23-1 has a function that is uncertain. The CDR3 covers 13 residues. CDR3 in amino acids: CASCQNPRYEQYF. The CDR3 coding sequence is TGCGCCAGCTGTCAGAACCCCCGATACGAGCAGTACTTC.

About this clonotype itself: Likely a read error: the CDR3 ends without its conserved phenylalanine or tryptophan. Since it is a stray read in a library aimed at alpha chains, this beta chain has a size that is not meaningful. The V call is TRBV20-1, the J call TRBJ2-7; 7 nucleotides match TRBD2. The ends lost 2 bases at V and 4 bases at J; junction bases unmatched: 11. Germline CDR1 and CDR2: DFQATT and SNEGSKA (reference sequence). This CDR3 has 15 amino acids. CDR3 loop: CSARKPGGSRYEQYL. In DNA form, the CDR3 reads TGCAGTGCTAGAAAACCAGGCGGGAGCAGATACGAGCAGTACTTA.

This clonotype was observed a handful of times. Since it is a stray read in a library aimed at alpha chains, this beta chain has a size that is not meaningful. The chain has TRBV10-3 and TRBJ2-3, with TRBD2 identical over 16 bases. The germline CDR1 and CDR2 sequences are ENHRY and SYGVKD. This CDR3 is 18 amino acids long. J lost 0 bases, V lost 7 bases, and 7 bases had no gene match. As DNA, the CDR3 is TGTGCCATCAAACCGGGACTAGCGGGAGGGTCTAGCACAGATACGCAGTATTTT. Translated, it gives CAIKPGLAGGSSTDTQYF.

This clonotype occurred many times. This beta chain is an off-target read within a library intended for alpha chains, so its frequency means little. The chain is built from TRBV5-1 and TRBJ2-1; D remains unclear. The germline gives CDR1 SGHRS, CDR2 YFSETQ. The CDR3 runs 14 residues. Trimming took 2 bases from V and 5 from J, leaving 11 bases between them. This chain's CDR3 is CASSFTRTNNEQFF. DNA of the CDR3: TGCGCCAGCAGCTTCACACGTACCAACAATGAGCAGTTCTTC.

Details on this clonotype: A much larger clone lies one base from this, so it may be a read error. Since the library was made to target alpha chains, this beta chain is a stray read and its abundance is not meaningful. The V and J genes are TRBV28 and TRBJ2-3; 7 positions agree with TRBD1. The CDR3 is 17 residues long. The germline CDR1 and CDR2 sequences are MDHEN and SYDVKM. V gave up 4 bases and J gave up 4 bases; unmatched junction bases: 14. The CDR3 loop is CASSSTNEGQPSDTQYF. In nucleotides, the CDR3 is TGTGCCAGCAGTTCCACGAATGAGGGACAGCCCTCAGATACGCAGTATTTT.